The 28 T cell receptor beta chains in this list originate from one sample, sequenced in a study of blood T cell repertoires in COVID-19. Profiled with immunoSEQ multiplex PCR; TCRdb holds only in-frame clones, not every one. This table holds about 270,000 clones, 88% found once. The specimen was PBMCs or T cells enriched from blood (not recorded which). These receptors came from a woman between 50 and 59 years old who had recovered from COVID-19.

The chain links TRBV29-1 to TRBJ1-5; maybe TRBD1 (6 bases). The V end lost 4 bases, the J end lost 6 bases, and 13 bases lay between the germline ends. The germline CDR1 and CDR2 sequences are SQVTM and ANQGSEA. The CDR3 is 13 amino acids. The CDR3 reads CSVGETRGQPQHF. CDR3 nucleotide sequence: TGCAGCGTTGGGGAAACCAGGGGTCAGCCCCAGCATTTT.

The rearrangement links TRBV3-1 (or the pseudogene TRBV3-2) to TRBJ1-1, with 9 bases that match TRBD1. The germline CDR1 and CDR2 sequences are LGHDT and YNNKEL (reference sequence). The junction had 2 bases not matched to a gene; V was cut back by 2 bases and J by 7 bases. The CDR3 extends over 13 amino acids. CDR3 sequence: CASSQLGQGEAFF. CDR3 DNA: TGTGCCAGCAGCCAATTGGGACAGGGTGAAGCTTTCTTT.

The rearrangement joins TRBV6-2 or TRBV6-3 to TRBJ2-1; D may be TRBD2 (6 bases). Germline V gene lookup returns CDR1 MNHEY and CDR2 SVGEGT. V was trimmed by 5 bases and J by 8 bases, leaving 25 bases between them. The CDR3 runs 17 residues. The CDR3 sequence is CASSLTITGGPRDEQFF. DNA for the CDR3: TGTGCCAGCAGTCTGACTATAACCGGGGGACCCAGAGATGAGCAGTTCTTC.

V and J are TRBV30 and TRBJ1-5, with 7 positions matching TRBD1. V was clipped by 5 bases and J by 3 bases; unmatched bases: 4. In germline, CDR1 is GTSNPN, CDR2 SVGIG (reference sequence). CDR3 length: 13 amino acids. The CDR3 is CAWATGDNQPQHF. The CDR3 nucleotides are TGTGCCTGGGCCACAGGGGACAATCAGCCCCAGCATTTT.

The CDR3 DNA reads as TGTGCCAGCTATGGAGGCAATCAGCCCCAGCATTTT. Its protein product is CASYGGNQPQHF. The V and J genes are TRBV12-3 or TRBV12-4 and TRBJ1-5; D ambiguous. CDR3 length equals 12 residues. V was clipped by 8 bases and J by 2 bases, with 7 bases between them.

This chain connects TRBV5-5 to TRBJ1-2, with TRBD1 matching 7 bases. Germline CDR1 is SGHKS and CDR2 is YYEKEE (reference sequence). This CDR3 has 17 amino acids. J gave up 4 bases and V 1 base, and 13 bases lay outside the gene matches. The CDR3 bases are TGTGCCAGCAGCTTGACACAGGGGATAGGGCCGGGCTATGGCTACACCTTC. Translated, it gives CASSLTQGIGPGYGYTF.

The chain has TRBV11-2 and TRBJ1-1; D might be TRBD1 (5 bases). Looked up from germline, CDR1 is SGHAT and CDR2 is FQNNGV. The germline V and J ends were trimmed by 4 bases and 6 bases, with 18 bases remaining between them. This CDR3 region has 15 residues. The CDR3 sequence is CASSSWEGRAPEAFF. The CDR3 DNA reads as TGTGCCAGCAGCTCCTGGGAGGGCAGGGCCCCTGAAGCTTTCTTT.

This clone was counted a single time. V is TRBV27 and J is TRBJ2-3; 14 bases are a match to TRBD2. The CDR3 length is 16 residues. Trimming took 5 bases from V and 1 from J; bases not matched to a gene: 2. Germline V gene lookup returns CDR1 MNHEY and CDR2 SMNVEV (reference sequence). The CDR3 here is CASSPGLAGGTDTQYF. The DNA for the CDR3 is TGTGCCAGCAGTCCGGGACTAGCGGGAGGCACAGATACGCAGTATTTT.

The rearrangement links TRBV5-5 to TRBJ1-1; tentative D call: TRBD1 (5 bases). The CDR3 is 13 residues long. The germline V gene has CDR1 SGHKS and CDR2 YYEKEE (reference sequence). V was trimmed by 5 bases and J by 6 bases, leaving 14 bases between them. The CDR3 loop reads CASSYRPPAEAFF. The CDR3 nucleotides read TGTGCCAGCAGTTACAGGCCCCCCGCTGAAGCTTTCTTT.

The J gene is TRBJ2-7, the V gene TRBV28; 11 positions match TRBD2. The CDR3 length is 17 residues. V trimming: 2 bases; J trimming: 4 bases; junction bases outside the gene matches: 10. Germline-derived CDR1 and CDR2 are MDHEN and SYDVKM. CDR3 sequence (DNA): TGTGCCAGCAGTTTAGAGGCTAGCGGGAGGCCGGGTTACGAGCAGTACTTC. This sequence encodes CASSLEASGRPGYEQYF.

This clone occurred a few times. The gene calls are TRBV5-5 and TRBJ1-6, with a possible D match to TRBD1 (6 bases). V was trimmed by 6 bases and J by 6 bases, leaving 10 bases between them. Germline V gives CDR1 SGHKS, CDR2 YYEKEE (reference sequence). The CDR3 is 13 residues long. The CDR3 DNA is TGTGCCAGCAACAGGGCCTTTAATTCACCCCTCCACTTT. This encodes CASNRAFNSPLHF.

V is TRBV28 and J is TRBJ2-2; the match to TRBD1 covers 10 bases. Germline loops: CDR1 MDHEN, CDR2 SYDVKM. This CDR3 has 19 amino acids. Unmatched junction bases numbered 11, after V lost 3 bases and J lost 1 base. The CDR3 DNA reads as TGTGCCAGCAGTTTCGAGTGGACAGGGGGAGACGGGAACACCGGGGAGCTGTTTTTT. Protein product: CASSFEWTGGDGNTGELFF. The entire variable domain, with the rest obtained from reference TRBV28 and TRBJ2-2, is as follows: DVKVTQSSRYLVKRTGEKVFLECVQDMDHENMFWYRQDPGLGLRLIYFSYDVKMKEKGDIPEGYSVSREKKERFSLILESASTNQTSMYLCASSFEWTGGDGNTGELFFGEGSRLTVL.

The chain joins TRBV6-2 or TRBV6-3 to TRBJ2-7, with D possibly TRBD2 on 6 matching bases. Per germline, CDR1 MNHEY and CDR2 SVGEGT. This CDR3 is built from 14 residues. V dropped 6 bases and J dropped 7 bases, with 19 bases sitting between them. In DNA, the CDR3 is TGTGCCAGCAGCGCCGGGACTCTTCGGCGGGAGCAGTACTTC. Its translation is CASSAGTLRREQYF.

The V and J genes are TRBV28 and TRBJ1-2, with D perhaps TRBD1 (6 bases). Trimming pared 7 bases from V and 7 bases from J, leaving 19 bases between. The CDR3 is made up of 14 amino acids. In germline, CDR1 is MDHEN, CDR2 SYDVKM. The CDR3 region is CASTLLGQSRGYTF. DNA for the CDR3: TGTGCCAGCACCCTACTTGGACAGTCGCGTGGCTACACCTTC.

This chain connects TRBV29-1 to TRBJ1-2, with TRBD1 matching 7 bases. The V segment lost 5 bases and the J segment 0 bases; nucleotides outside the gene matches: 6. CDR1 SQVTM and CDR2 ANQGSEA come from the germline V gene. CDR3 length equals 14 residues. This chain's CDR3 is CSVPRQGANYGYTF. Here the CDR3 DNA reads TGCAGCGTTCCCCGACAGGGAGCTAACTATGGCTACACCTTC.

In this sample, this clone turned up once. V and J are TRBV2 and TRBJ2-2, with D perhaps TRBD2 (6 bases). This CDR3 is built from 15 residues. Trimming cost V 6 bases and J 4 bases, with 15 bases left between them. Germline lookup yields CDR1 SNHLY and CDR2 FYNNEI. The CDR3 loop is CASRGGAGGTGELFF. The DNA of the CDR3 is TGTGCCAGCAGAGGCGGGGCTGGGGGCACCGGGGAGCTGTTTTTT.

This clone appeared a single time. The CDR3 sequence: CASSPVGQVGADGYTF. The CDR3, as DNA: TGCGCCAGCAGCCCCGTGGGACAGGTAGGAGCGGATGGCTACACCTTC. This chain connects TRBV4-1 to TRBJ1-2; 8 bases are shared with TRBD1. The germline V gene has CDR1 MGHRA and CDR2 YSYEKL. This CDR3 region has 16 residues. V was pared by 4 bases and J by 6 bases, with 13 bases of the junction left unmatched.

The chain couples TRBV5-1 to TRBJ1-4, with 7 bases lining up with TRBD1. The CDR3 has 14 residues. The V gene end was trimmed by 0 bases and the J gene end by 8 bases; junction bases not matched to a gene: 4. The germline gives CDR1 SGHRS, CDR2 YFSETQ. The DNA of the CDR3 is TGCGCCAGCAGCTTGGGAGGACAGGCCGAAAAACTGTTTTTT. Its translation is CASSLGGQAEKLFF.

Here the CDR3 reads CASSLARRPGQGDQPQHF. The CDR3 DNA follows: TGTGCCAGCAGCTTAGCGAGAAGGCCTGGACAGGGAGATCAGCCCCAGCATTTT. The chain carries TRBV7-8 and TRBJ1-5; TRBD1 agrees at 8 bases. CDR1 SGHVS and CDR2 FQNEAQ come from the germline V gene. Unmatched junction bases numbered 12, after V lost 0 bases and J lost 5 bases. The CDR3 runs 18 residues.

The rearrangement links TRBV29-1 to TRBJ1-2; D uncertain. The V gene lost 3 bases and the J gene lost 4 bases, with 6 bases spanning the gap. CDR3 size: 11 residues. Germline-derived CDR1 and CDR2 are SQVTM and ANQGSEA. The CDR3 DNA follows: TGCAGCGTTGAGTTGGCCTATGGCTACACCTTC. Its translation: CSVELAYGYTF. The full variable domain, completed using reference TRBV29-1 and TRBJ1-2, is SAVISQKPSRDICQRGTSLTIQCQVDSQVTMMFWYRQQPGQSLTLIATANQGSEATYESGFVIDKFPISRPNLTFSTLTVSNMSPEDSSIYLCSVELAYGYTFGSGTRLTVV.

V and J are TRBV28 and TRBJ2-7; 10 positions match TRBD1. Germline V lookup: CDR1 MDHEN, CDR2 SYDVKM. This CDR3 has 16 residues. V shed 6 bases and J 3 bases; nucleotides not matched to a gene: 11. CDR3 DNA sequence: TGTGCCAGCAGCCCCCTTTTGGGACAGGGGAACTACGAGCAGTACTTC. Protein product: CASSPLLGQGNYEQYF.

This clone was detected once. The rearrangement uses TRBV4-3 and TRBJ1-5, with TRBD1 matching over 7 bases. There are 16 residues in the CDR3. The ends lost 0 bases at V and 4 bases at J; junction bases unmatched: 6. Germline V gene lookup returns CDR1 LGHNA and CDR2 YSLEER. CDR3 sequence reads: CASSQDRGQENQPQHF. As DNA, the CDR3 is TGCGCCAGCAGCCAAGATCGAGGACAGGAGAATCAGCCCCAGCATTTT.

V usage is TRBV3-1 (or the pseudogene TRBV3-2) and J usage is TRBJ2-7; D possibly corresponds to TRBD1 (5 bases). The CDR3 has 15 amino acids. The germline gives CDR1 LGHDT, CDR2 YNNKEL (reference sequence). Deletions cut 4 bases from V and 4 bases from J, with 17 bases between. CDR3 coding DNA: TGTGCCAGCAGCCCAGCAGGGCAGGGCGCGTACGAGCAGTACTTC. Translation: CASSPAGQGAYEQYF.

The chain carries TRBV7-2 and TRBJ1-1; a possible D gene is TRBD1 (5 bases). CDR1 and CDR2 from the germline V gene are SGHTA and FQGNSA. The CDR3 spans 15 residues. The ends were cut back, 3 bases at V and 0 bases at J, with 11 bases in the middle. The CDR3, as DNA: TGTGCCAGCAGCTTGGGGCGGAACCTGAACACTGAAGCTTTCTTT. Its translation: CASSLGRNLNTEAFF.

The rearrangement uses TRBV6-7 and TRBJ2-5, with 7 bases matching TRBD1. TRBV6-7 counts as an open reading frame of uncertain function. The V gene end was trimmed by 5 bases and the J gene end by 2 bases; junction bases not matched to a gene: 8. The length of the CDR3 is 15 residues. CDR3 DNA: TGTGCCAGCAGTAGTCCGGGACAGAGTCAAGAGACCCAGTACTTC. Its translation: CASSSPGQSQETQYF.

The rearrangement uses TRBV29-1 and TRBJ2-5; 7 bases align to TRBD1. This CDR3 has 13 residues. J gave up 4 bases and V 6 bases, and 8 bases lay outside the gene matches. Germline assignment: CDR1 SQVTM and CDR2 ANQGSEA. The CDR3, as DNA: TGCAGCGTCCAACAGGGGACGGGAGAGACCCAGTACTTC. It specifies CSVQQGTGETQYF.

The chain uses TRBV4-3 and TRBJ2-2, with 7 bases aligning to TRBD1. Trimming at V came to 1 base and at J to 4 bases, leaving 3 bases not matched to a gene. Germline CDR1 and CDR2: LGHNA and YSLEER. This CDR3 region has 15 residues. The CDR3 sequence is CASSQGTGGTGELFF. In nucleotides, the CDR3 is TGCGCCAGCAGCCAAGGGACAGGAGGCACCGGGGAGCTGTTTTTT.

The J gene is TRBJ1-3, the V gene TRBV6-2 or TRBV6-3; D remains unclear. Germline CDR1 and CDR2: MNHEY and SVGEGT. The CDR3 sequence is 14 residues long. V was shortened by 3 bases and J by 3 bases, with 9 bases between the two germline ends. CDR3 amino acids: CASSYRSGGNTIYF. DNA for the CDR3: TGTGCCAGCAGTTATCGGTCAGGTGGAAACACCATATATTTT.